These T cell receptor beta chains were read from a single sample in a study of control samples from healthy donors and cancer patients. Assay: immunoSEQ multiplex PCR; the TCRdb copy retains only in-frame clones and omits some. This table has around 250,000 clones, over 75% appearing once. Source material: PBMCs. These receptors came from a woman aged 55 to 70 with lung cancer. Each CDR3 is given with its conserved first and last residue. Each record gives: V gene, D gene, clone size, CDR3 length, J gene, CDR3 DNA, CDR3 protein. A D gene is named only where the DNA matches it firmly. Some rows mark clone size as missing; the rest say once, few, many or name a class of expanded clone.

v_gene: TRBV3-1/TRBV3-2; d_gene: TRBD1; abundance: NA; len: 14; j_gene: TRBJ2-3; CDR3nt: TGTGCCAGCAGCCACACAGGGGAGACAGATACGCAGTATTTT; CDR3aa: CASSHTGETDTQYF
v_gene: TRBV4-2; d_gene: NA; abundance: NA; len: 13; j_gene: TRBJ2-3; CDR3nt: TGTGCCAGCAGCCTCCAAGGCACAGATACGCAGTATTTT; CDR3aa: CASSLQGTDTQYF
v_gene: TRBV6-1; d_gene: TRBD1; abundance: NA; len: 15; j_gene: TRBJ1-5; CDR3nt: TGTGCCAGCAGTGAAGGGACAGGTCGCAATCAGCCCCAGCATTTT; CDR3aa: CASSEGTGRNQPQHF
v_gene: TRBV5-1; d_gene: TRBD2; abundance: NA; len: 15; j_gene: TRBJ2-1; CDR3nt: TGCGCCAGCAGCACCTCTAGCGGGAGGTACAATGAGCAGTTCTTC; CDR3aa: CASSTSSGRYNEQFF
v_gene: TRBV5-3; d_gene: NA; abundance: NA; len: 13; j_gene: TRBJ2-2; CDR3nt: TGTGCCAGTAAACATTCGAACACCGGGGAGCTGTTTTTT; CDR3aa: CASKHSNTGELFF
v_gene: TRBV15; d_gene: NA; abundance: few; len: 17; j_gene: TRBJ2-2; CDR3nt: TGTGCCACCAGCAGAGATCGGTACGCAGCGAACACCGGGGAGCTGTTTTTT; CDR3aa: CATSRDRYAANTGELFF
v_gene: TRBV19; d_gene: TRBD1; abundance: NA; len: 14; j_gene: TRBJ1-1; CDR3nt: TGTGCCAGTAATGCCGACAGGGCAAACACTGAAGCTTTCTTT; CDR3aa: CASNADRANTEAFF
v_gene: TRBV10-2; d_gene: NA; abundance: once; len: 15; j_gene: TRBJ2-1; CDR3nt: TGCGCCAGCAGCCTCGGGGCTTGGGCCAACAATGAGCAGTTCTTC; CDR3aa: CASSLGAWANNEQFF
v_gene: TRBV5-3; d_gene: TRBD1; abundance: NA; len: 14; j_gene: TRBJ1-1; CDR3nt: TGTGCCAGAAGGCGACAGGGCGGGAACACTGAAGCTTTCTTT; CDR3aa: CARRRQGGNTEAFF
v_gene: TRBV30; d_gene: TRBD1; abundance: NA; len: 13; j_gene: TRBJ1-5; CDR3nt: TGTGCCAGAGCGACAGGGGGCGGACAGCCCCAGCATTTT; CDR3aa: CARATGGGQPQHF
v_gene: TRBV15; d_gene: NA; abundance: NA; len: 15; j_gene: TRBJ1-1; CDR3nt: TGTGCCACCAGCAGGGATCTCAAATGGGAGACTGAAGCTTTCTTT; CDR3aa: CATSRDLKWETEAFF
v_gene: TRBV19; d_gene: TRBD1; abundance: NA; len: 14; j_gene: TRBJ2-3; CDR3nt: TGTGCCAGTAGTTGGGGGACAGGCACAGATACGCAGTATTTT; CDR3aa: CASSWGTGTDTQYF
v_gene: TRBV6-5; d_gene: NA; abundance: NA; len: 14; j_gene: TRBJ2-5; CDR3nt: TGTGCCAGCGGCTCACCGGGGCTACAAGAGACCCAGTACTTC; CDR3aa: CASGSPGLQETQYF
v_gene: TRBV2; d_gene: NA; abundance: NA; len: 14; j_gene: TRBJ1-2; CDR3nt: TGTGCCAGCAGTGAAGCTGTGTCAGGGGATGGCTACACCTTC; CDR3aa: CASSEAVSGDGYTF
v_gene: TRBV4-2; d_gene: NA; abundance: NA; len: 14; j_gene: TRBJ2-7; CDR3nt: TGTGCCAGCAGCCCTTCCTCCTCTTACACCGAGCAGTACTTC; CDR3aa: CASSPSSSYTEQYF
v_gene: TRBV9; d_gene: NA; abundance: NA; len: 16; j_gene: TRBJ2-2; CDR3nt: TGTGCCAGCAGCGTTTTCCCTGGGGCGAACACCGGGGAGCTGTTTTTT; CDR3aa: CASSVFPGANTGELFF
v_gene: TRBV28; d_gene: TRBD1; abundance: NA; len: 15; j_gene: TRBJ1-5; CDR3nt: TGTGCCAGCAGTTCCGGACAGGGGGAGAGGCAGCCCCAGCATTTT; CDR3aa: CASSSGQGERQPQHF
v_gene: TRBV5-1; d_gene: NA; abundance: NA; len: 15; j_gene: TRBJ1-6; CDR3nt: TGCGCCAGCAGCCCCGCCCGGGGGGCTGGTTCACCCCTCCACTTT; CDR3aa: CASSPARGAGSPLHF
v_gene: TRBV5-1; d_gene: NA; abundance: NA; len: 17; j_gene: TRBJ2-5; CDR3nt: TGCGCCAGCAGCTTGGGGGTGCGGGTCAAACCCTTAGAGACCCAGTACTTC; CDR3aa: CASSLGVRVKPLETQYF
v_gene: TRBV3-1/TRBV3-2; d_gene: NA; abundance: once; len: 15; j_gene: TRBJ1-1; CDR3nt: TGTGCCAGCAGCCAAGGAGCGCTTGGTGGGGGGCGAGCTTTCTTT; CDR3aa: CASSQGALGGGRAFF
v_gene: TRBV19; d_gene: NA; abundance: NA; len: 13; j_gene: TRBJ1-1; CDR3nt: TGTGCCAGTAGTGGGTTCATGAGAGCTGAAGCTTTCTTT; CDR3aa: CASSGFMRAEAFF
v_gene: TRBV9; d_gene: NA; abundance: NA; len: 15; j_gene: TRBJ2-1; CDR3nt: TGTGCCAGCTCGACGGGCGGGAAGACCTACAATGAGCAGTTCTTC; CDR3aa: CASSTGGKTYNEQFF
v_gene: TRBV14; d_gene: NA; abundance: NA; len: 17; j_gene: TRBJ1-1; CDR3nt: TGTGCCAGCAGCCAACAAGTGCCAGGGTATGAGAACACTGAAGCTTTCTTT; CDR3aa: CASSQQVPGYENTEAFF
v_gene: TRBV21-1; d_gene: NA; abundance: NA; len: 12; j_gene: TRBJ2-1; CDR3nt: TGTGCCAGCAGCAGTGGGGGGAATGAGCAGTTCTTC; CDR3aa: CASSSGGNEQFF
v_gene: TRBV19; d_gene: NA; abundance: few; len: 14; j_gene: TRBJ2-1; CDR3nt: TGTGCCAGTAGGGAAGGGGGCGCGGGGAATGAGCAGTTCTTC; CDR3aa: CASREGGAGNEQFF
v_gene: TRBV7-2; d_gene: NA; abundance: NA; len: 14; j_gene: TRBJ2-7; CDR3nt: TGTGCCAGCAGCATCCGGGCCCAAGAGAACGAGCAGTACTTC; CDR3aa: CASSIRAQENEQYF
v_gene: TRBV14; d_gene: NA; abundance: NA; len: 15; j_gene: TRBJ1-4; CDR3nt: TGTGCCAGCAGCCACCTCCTGGCAGGGAGTGAAAAACTGTTTTTT; CDR3aa: CASSHLLAGSEKLFF
v_gene: TRBV15; d_gene: NA; abundance: few; len: 16; j_gene: TRBJ2-1; CDR3nt: TGTGCCACCAGCAGAGATGGTAGTCAAGCTCCCAATGAGCAGTTCTTC; CDR3aa: CATSRDGSQAPNEQFF
v_gene: TRBV3-1/TRBV3-2; d_gene: NA; abundance: NA; len: 13; j_gene: TRBJ1-2; CDR3nt: TGTGCCAGCAGCCAAGAATCTAAAGGGGGGTACACCTTC; CDR3aa: CASSQESKGGYTF
v_gene: TRBV7-2; d_gene: NA; abundance: NA; len: 16; j_gene: TRBJ2-6; CDR3nt: TGTGCCAGCACCCGATTCGGTGCCTCTGGGGCCAACGTCCTGACTTTC; CDR3aa: CASTRFGASGANVLTF
v_gene: TRBV5-1; d_gene: NA; abundance: NA; len: 14; j_gene: TRBJ2-5; CDR3nt: TGCGCCAGCAGCTTTGGGGGGAGTCGGGAGACCCAGTACTTC; CDR3aa: CASSFGGSRETQYF
v_gene: TRBV11-2; d_gene: NA; abundance: few; len: 13; j_gene: TRBJ1-4; CDR3nt: TGTGCCAGCAGCCGCAGGTATAATGAAAAACTGTTTTTT; CDR3aa: CASSRRYNEKLFF
v_gene: TRBV5-1; d_gene: TRBD1; abundance: NA; len: 15; j_gene: TRBJ2-3; CDR3nt: TGCGCCAGCAGCTTGGAGGGGGCGCGAGCGGATACGCAGTATTTT; CDR3aa: CASSLEGARADTQYF
v_gene: TRBV9; d_gene: TRBD1; abundance: NA; len: 16; j_gene: TRBJ1-3; CDR3nt: TGTGCCAGCAGCCCACAAGGGACAGTCTCTGGAAACACCATATATTTT; CDR3aa: CASSPQGTVSGNTIYF
v_gene: TRBV14; d_gene: NA; abundance: NA; len: 14; j_gene: TRBJ2-3; CDR3nt: TGTGCCAGCAGCCAGAGAGCGGTCGGAGATACGCAGTATTTT; CDR3aa: CASSQRAVGDTQYF
v_gene: TRBV28; d_gene: TRBD1; abundance: NA; len: 15; j_gene: TRBJ1-5; CDR3nt: TGTGCCAGCAGCCGCGCCGGACAGGGAAAACAGCCCCAGCATTTT; CDR3aa: CASSRAGQGKQPQHF
v_gene: TRBV6-2/TRBV6-3; d_gene: NA; abundance: NA; len: 13; j_gene: TRBJ1-5; CDR3nt: TGTGCCAGCAGCCTACACTTCAATCAGCCCCAGCATTTT; CDR3aa: CASSLHFNQPQHF
v_gene: TRBV5-1; d_gene: NA; abundance: NA; len: 13; j_gene: TRBJ1-6; CDR3nt: TGCGCCAGCAGCATTCAGGGGTATTCACCCCTCCACTTT; CDR3aa: CASSIQGYSPLHF
v_gene: TRBV5-1; d_gene: TRBD2; abundance: NA; len: 16; j_gene: TRBJ2-2; CDR3nt: TGCGCCAGCAGCTTGGGGCTAGCGGCGAACACCGGGGAGCTGTTTTTT; CDR3aa: CASSLGLAANTGELFF
v_gene: TRBV19; d_gene: TRBD2; abundance: NA; len: 15; j_gene: TRBJ2-2; CDR3nt: TGTGCCAGTAGGGAGGGCGGGAGGCGGACCGGGGAGCTGTTTTTT; CDR3aa: CASREGGRRTGELFF
v_gene: TRBV2; d_gene: NA; abundance: NA; len: 14; j_gene: TRBJ1-1; CDR3nt: TGTGCCAGCACGATACAGGGAAGGGACACTGAAGCTTTCTTT; CDR3aa: CASTIQGRDTEAFF
v_gene: TRBV2; d_gene: TRBD1; abundance: NA; len: 14; j_gene: TRBJ2-7; CDR3nt: TGTGCCAGCAACCCGGGACAGGTCTCCTACGAGCAGTACTTC; CDR3aa: CASNPGQVSYEQYF
v_gene: TRBV4-1; d_gene: NA; abundance: NA; len: 15; j_gene: TRBJ1-2; CDR3nt: TGCGCCAGCAGCCAAGAAGTAAGACAGCCGTGGGGCTACACCTTC; CDR3aa: CASSQEVRQPWGYTF
v_gene: TRBV29-1; d_gene: TRBD1; abundance: NA; len: 14; j_gene: TRBJ1-4; CDR3nt: TGCAGCGTCAGAGGACAGGGAAATGGTGAAAAACTGTTTTTT; CDR3aa: CSVRGQGNGEKLFF
v_gene: TRBV4-1; d_gene: TRBD1; abundance: NA; len: 16; j_gene: TRBJ1-5; CDR3nt: TGCGCCAGCAGCCAAGATCACAGGGGTGTCAATCAGCCCCAGCATTTT; CDR3aa: CASSQDHRGVNQPQHF
v_gene: TRBV7-3; d_gene: TRBD2; abundance: NA; len: 15; j_gene: TRBJ2-1; CDR3nt: TGTGCCAGCAGCCCTCAGGGACTAGCGGGGGGAGAGCAGTTCTTC; CDR3aa: CASSPQGLAGGEQFF
v_gene: TRBV5-1; d_gene: NA; abundance: NA; len: 13; j_gene: TRBJ2-1; CDR3nt: TGCGCCAGCAGCTTGGGGGATGGCAATGAGCAGTTCTTC; CDR3aa: CASSLGDGNEQFF
v_gene: TRBV27; d_gene: TRBD1; abundance: NA; len: 16; j_gene: TRBJ2-5; CDR3nt: TGTGCCAGCAGTTTAGGGGGGACAGGGGGCGGGAAGACCCAGTACTTC; CDR3aa: CASSLGGTGGGKTQYF
v_gene: TRBV6-1; d_gene: NA; abundance: NA; len: 14; j_gene: TRBJ1-3; CDR3nt: TGTGCCAGCAGTGAAGTGGGTTCTGGAAACACCATATATTTT; CDR3aa: CASSEVGSGNTIYF
v_gene: TRBV5-1; d_gene: NA; abundance: NA; len: 14; j_gene: TRBJ1-1; CDR3nt: TGCGCCAGCAGCTTAGACACCCTGAACACTGAAGCTTTCTTT; CDR3aa: CASSLDTLNTEAFF
v_gene: TRBV6-5; d_gene: TRBD1; abundance: NA; len: 15; j_gene: TRBJ1-1; CDR3nt: TGTGCCAGCTCACTAAGACAGGGGATGAACACTGAAGCTTTCTTT; CDR3aa: CASSLRQGMNTEAFF
v_gene: TRBV3-1/TRBV3-2; d_gene: TRBD1; abundance: NA; len: 15; j_gene: TRBJ2-1; CDR3nt: TGTGCCAGCAGCCAAGCAGGGGGCGGTAGCACAGTTTGGTTCTTC; CDR3aa: CASSQAGGGSTVWFF
v_gene: TRBV29-1; d_gene: NA; abundance: NA; len: 13; j_gene: TRBJ1-1; CDR3nt: TGCAGCGTTGTCATGAGGTCGGACACTGAAGCTTTCTTT; CDR3aa: CSVVMRSDTEAFF
v_gene: TRBV19; d_gene: NA; abundance: NA; len: 17; j_gene: TRBJ1-5; CDR3nt: TGTGCCAGCCTGCGGGACTATAGTATTAATAGCAATCAGCCCCAGCATTTT; CDR3aa: CASLRDYSINSNQPQHF